The rows below give T cell receptor beta chains drawn from one sample of a study of cytomegalovirus exposure and HLA in healthy donors. Only in-frame clones appear in the TCRdb table, and some are missing; sequencing was by immunoSEQ multiplex PCR. Of about 93,000 clones in the sample, over 55% were seen once. The sequencing input was PBMCs. The receptors were gathered from a boy between 10 and 17 years old in good health and CMV-seropositive. Each CDR3 is given with its conserved first and last residue. The order of the fields is J gene, clone size, V gene, D gene, CDR3 protein, CDR3 DNA. The D gene is left open where the match is weak. Some rows mark clone size as missing; the rest say once, few, many or name a class of expanded clone.

TRBJ1-1,.,TRBV5-1,.,CASSLDGRQRAFF,TGCGCCAGCAGCTTGGATGGGCGACAAAGAGCTTTCTTT
TRBJ1-1,.,TRBV5-4,.,CASSLRDTINTEAFF,TGTGCCAGCAGCTTAAGGGACACTATTAACACTGAAGCTTTCTTT
TRBJ1-3,.,TRBV11-3,.,CASPSSSGNTIYF,TGTGCCAGCCCGTCCAGCTCTGGAAACACCATATATTTT
TRBJ2-3,.,TRBV5-1,TRBD2,CASTGGAITDTQYF,TGCGCCAGCACCGGGGGGGCCATAACAGATACGCAGTATTTT
TRBJ2-3,.,TRBV29-1,.,CSVEEVGTVTDTQYF,TGCAGCGTTGAAGAAGTGGGGACTGTCACAGATACGCAGTATTTT
TRBJ1-5,.,TRBV6-1,TRBD1,CASSEAGQGDQPQHF,TGTGCCAGCAGTGAAGCGGGACAGGGGGATCAGCCCCAGCATTTT
TRBJ2-1,.,TRBV7-2,TRBD1,CASSTDRGPYNEQFF,TGTGCCAGCAGCACGGACAGGGGGCCTTACAATGAGCAGTTCTTC
TRBJ2-3,.,TRBV25-1,TRBD2,CASSLAGGGDTQYF,TGTGCCAGCAGTTTAGCGGGAGGCGGGGATACGCAGTATTTT
TRBJ2-7,.,TRBV6-1,.,CASSDRAFYEQYF,TGTGCCAGCAGTGACAGGGCTTTCTACGAGCAGTACTTC
TRBJ1-5,.,TRBV5-8,.,CASSLDRRNQPQHF,TGTGCCAGCAGCTTGGACAGGCGAAATCAGCCCCAGCATTTT
TRBJ2-7,.,TRBV27,TRBD2,CASSPRLAGGMNEQYF,TGTGCCAGCAGTCCACGACTAGCGGGAGGGATGAACGAGCAGTACTTC
TRBJ2-2,.,TRBV5-6,.,CASSPDRPTGELFF,TGTGCCAGCAGCCCCGACAGGCCTACCGGGGAGCTGTTTTTT
TRBJ1-1,.,TRBV6-1,.,CASSEAAGSMNTEAFF,TGTGCCAGCAGTGAAGCTGCAGGGTCTATGAACACTGAAGCTTTCTTT
TRBJ1-5,.,TRBV30,.,CAWSGGRGDQPQNF,TGTGCCTGGAGTGGGGGGCGAGGGGATCAGCCCCAGAATTTT
TRBJ1-4,.,TRBV30,.,CAWSVWRTNEKLFF,TGTGCCTGGAGTGTATGGCGGACTAATGAAAAACTGTTTTTT
TRBJ2-3,.,TRBV7-8,.,CASSLTTRRVDTQYF,TGTGCCAGCAGCTTAACGACAAGAAGAGTAGATACGCAGTATTTT
TRBJ2-7,.,TRBV27,.,CASSFFRSAYEQYF,TGTGCCAGCAGTTTTTTCAGGTCGGCCTACGAGCAGTACTTC
TRBJ2-7,.,TRBV4-1,TRBD2,CASSQDAGGYYEQYF,TGCGCCAGCAGCCAAGATGCGGGGGGCTATTACGAGCAGTACTTC
TRBJ1-1,.,TRBV5-4,TRBD1,CASSPTQGGMNTEAFF,TGTGCCAGCAGCCCCACGCAGGGGGGTATGAACACTGAAGCTTTCTTT
TRBJ2-2,.,TRBV19,TRBD1,CASSPVQGTGELFF,TGTGCCAGTAGTCCGGTACAGGGGACCGGGGAGCTGTTTTTT
TRBJ2-3,.,TRBV6-1,.,CASSDGRLGLDTQYF,TGTGCCAGCAGTGATGGGAGGTTGGGGCTAGATACGCAGTATTTT
TRBJ2-1,.,TRBV19,.,CASSPSPLYNEQFF,TGTGCCAGTAGTCCAAGCCCTCTATACAATGAGCAGTTCTTC
TRBJ1-6,few,TRBV25-1,TRBD1,CASSPGQGRHSPLHF,TGTGCCAGCAGCCCGGGACAGGGGAGACATTCACCCCTCCACTTT
TRBJ1-5,.,TRBV5-1,TRBD1,CASSYGQGSGQPQHF,TGCGCCAGCAGTTACGGACAGGGATCAGGTCAGCCCCAGCATTTT
TRBJ1-2,.,TRBV6-6,TRBD1,CASSSTGLGYTF,TGTGCCAGCAGCTCGACAGGGCTTGGCTACACCTTC